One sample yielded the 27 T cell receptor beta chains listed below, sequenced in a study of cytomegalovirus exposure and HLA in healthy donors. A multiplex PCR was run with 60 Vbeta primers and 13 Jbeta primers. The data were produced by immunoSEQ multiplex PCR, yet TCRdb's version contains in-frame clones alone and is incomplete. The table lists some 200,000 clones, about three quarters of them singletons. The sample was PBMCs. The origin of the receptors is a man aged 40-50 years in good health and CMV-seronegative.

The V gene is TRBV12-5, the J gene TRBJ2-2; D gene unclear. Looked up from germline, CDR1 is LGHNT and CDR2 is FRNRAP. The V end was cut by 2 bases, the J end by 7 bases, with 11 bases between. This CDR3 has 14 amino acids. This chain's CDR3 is CASGLRMESGELFF. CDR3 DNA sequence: TGTGCTAGTGGTTTGCGGATGGAGAGCGGGGAGCTGTTTTTT.

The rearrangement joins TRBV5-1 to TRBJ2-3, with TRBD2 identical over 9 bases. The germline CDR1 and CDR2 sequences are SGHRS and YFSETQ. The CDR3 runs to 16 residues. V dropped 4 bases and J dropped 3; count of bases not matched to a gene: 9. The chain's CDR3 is CASSGGLAKPTDTQYF. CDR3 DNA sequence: TGCGCCAGCAGCGGCGGACTAGCGAAGCCAACAGATACGCAGTATTTT.

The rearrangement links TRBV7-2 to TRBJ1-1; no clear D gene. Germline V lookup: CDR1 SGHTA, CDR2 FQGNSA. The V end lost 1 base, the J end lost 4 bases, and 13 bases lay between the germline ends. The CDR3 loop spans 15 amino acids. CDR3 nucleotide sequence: TGTGCCAGCAGCTTAGACGGGTTGTTAGGCACTGAAGCTTTCTTT. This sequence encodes CASSLDGLLGTEAFF.

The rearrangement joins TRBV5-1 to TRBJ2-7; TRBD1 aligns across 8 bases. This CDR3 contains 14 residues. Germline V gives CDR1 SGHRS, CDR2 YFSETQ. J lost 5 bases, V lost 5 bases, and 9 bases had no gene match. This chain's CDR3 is CASRRTGKYDEQYF. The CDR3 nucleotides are TGCGCCAGCAGGCGGACAGGGAAATACGACGAGCAGTACTTC.

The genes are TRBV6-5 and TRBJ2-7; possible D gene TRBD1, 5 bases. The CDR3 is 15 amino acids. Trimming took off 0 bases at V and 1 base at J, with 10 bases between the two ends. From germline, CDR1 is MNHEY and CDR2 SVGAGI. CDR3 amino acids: CASSYSSTDSYEQYF. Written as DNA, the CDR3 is TGTGCCAGCAGTTACTCGTCGACAGATTCCTACGAGCAGTACTTC.

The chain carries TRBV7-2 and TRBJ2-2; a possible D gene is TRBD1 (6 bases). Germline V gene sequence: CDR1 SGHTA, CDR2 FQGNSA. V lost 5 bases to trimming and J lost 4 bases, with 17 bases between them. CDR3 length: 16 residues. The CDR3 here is CASSPPGTRSTGELFF. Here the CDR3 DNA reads TGTGCCAGCAGCCCCCCTGGGACACGTAGCACCGGGGAGCTGTTTTTT.

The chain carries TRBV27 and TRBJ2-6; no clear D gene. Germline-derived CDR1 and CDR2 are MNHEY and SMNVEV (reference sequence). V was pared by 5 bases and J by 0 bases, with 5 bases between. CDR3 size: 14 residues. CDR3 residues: CASSPYSGANVLTF. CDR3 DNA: TGTGCCAGCAGTCCGTACTCTGGGGCCAACGTCCTGACTTTC.

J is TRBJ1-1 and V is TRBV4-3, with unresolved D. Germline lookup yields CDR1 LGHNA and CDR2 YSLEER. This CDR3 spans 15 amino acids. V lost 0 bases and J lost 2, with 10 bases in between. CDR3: CASSQEVSLNTEAFF. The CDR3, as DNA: TGCGCCAGCAGCCAAGAGGTGAGCCTAAACACTGAAGCTTTCTTT.

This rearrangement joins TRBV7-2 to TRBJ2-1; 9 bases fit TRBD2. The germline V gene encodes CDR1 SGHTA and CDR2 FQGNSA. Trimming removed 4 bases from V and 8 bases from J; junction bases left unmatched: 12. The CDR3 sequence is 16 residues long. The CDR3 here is CASSSQTAGGQDEQFF. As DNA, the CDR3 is TGTGCCAGCAGCTCCCAAACTGCGGGGGGGCAGGATGAGCAGTTCTTC. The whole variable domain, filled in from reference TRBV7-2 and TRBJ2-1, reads GAGVSQSPSNKVTEKGKDVELRCDPISGHTALYWYRQSLGQGLEFLIYFQGNSAPDKSGLPSDRFSAERTGGSVSTLTIQRTQQEDSAVYLCASSSQTAGGQDEQFFGPGTRLTVL.

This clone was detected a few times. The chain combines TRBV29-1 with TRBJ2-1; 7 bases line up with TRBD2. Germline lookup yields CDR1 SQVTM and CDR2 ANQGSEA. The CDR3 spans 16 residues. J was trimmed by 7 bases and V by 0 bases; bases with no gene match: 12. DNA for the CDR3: TGCAGCGTTGAAGATCTGAAGGGGAGGGCCGGGAATGAGCAGTTCTTC. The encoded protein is CSVEDLKGRAGNEQFF.

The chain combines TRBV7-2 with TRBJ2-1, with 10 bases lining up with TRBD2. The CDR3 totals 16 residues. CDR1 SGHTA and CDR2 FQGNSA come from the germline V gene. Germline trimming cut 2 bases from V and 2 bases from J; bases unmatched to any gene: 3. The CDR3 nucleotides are TGTGCCAGCAGCTTATCTAGCGGGGGCACCTACAATGAGCAGTTCTTC. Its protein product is CASSLSSGGTYNEQFF.

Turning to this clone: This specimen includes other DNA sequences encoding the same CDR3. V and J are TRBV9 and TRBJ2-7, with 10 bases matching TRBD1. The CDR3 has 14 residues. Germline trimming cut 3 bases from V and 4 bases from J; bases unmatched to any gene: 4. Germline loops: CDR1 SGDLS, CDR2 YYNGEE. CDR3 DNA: TGTGCCAGCAGCGCGACAGGGGGCTCTTACGAGCAGTACTTC. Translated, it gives CASSATGGSYEQYF.

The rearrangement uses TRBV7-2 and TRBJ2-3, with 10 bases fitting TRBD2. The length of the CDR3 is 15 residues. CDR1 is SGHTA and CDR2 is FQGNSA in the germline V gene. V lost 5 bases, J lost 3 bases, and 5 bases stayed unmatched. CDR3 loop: CASSPAGGPTDTQYF. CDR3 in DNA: TGTGCCAGCAGCCCAGCGGGGGGGCCTACAGATACGCAGTATTTT.

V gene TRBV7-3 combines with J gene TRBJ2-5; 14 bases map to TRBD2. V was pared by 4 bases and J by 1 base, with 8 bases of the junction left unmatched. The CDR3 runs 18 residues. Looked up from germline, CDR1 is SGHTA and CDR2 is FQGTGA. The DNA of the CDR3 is TGTGCCAGCAGCTCTATGCGGACTAGCGGGGGGACCCAAGAGACCCAGTACTTC. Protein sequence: CASSSMRTSGGTQETQYF.

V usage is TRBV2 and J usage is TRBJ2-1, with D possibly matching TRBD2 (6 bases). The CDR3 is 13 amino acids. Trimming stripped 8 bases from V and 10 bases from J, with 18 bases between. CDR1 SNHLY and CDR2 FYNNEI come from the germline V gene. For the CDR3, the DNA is TGTGCCAGCTACCAGGAGGGGTTTGGGGAGCAGTTCTTC. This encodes CASYQEGFGEQFF.

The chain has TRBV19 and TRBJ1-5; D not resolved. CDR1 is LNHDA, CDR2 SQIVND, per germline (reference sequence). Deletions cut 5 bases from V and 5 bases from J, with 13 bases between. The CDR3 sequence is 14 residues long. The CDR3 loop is CASSPTGGHQPQHF. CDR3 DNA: TGTGCCAGTAGTCCGACGGGAGGCCATCAGCCCCAGCATTTT.

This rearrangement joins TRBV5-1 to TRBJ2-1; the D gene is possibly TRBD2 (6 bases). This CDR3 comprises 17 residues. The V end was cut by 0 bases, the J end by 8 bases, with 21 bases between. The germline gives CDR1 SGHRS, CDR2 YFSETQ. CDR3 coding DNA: TGCGCCAGCAGCTTGGAAGGGCTAGCGAAACGTCTAGATGAGCAGTTCTTC. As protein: CASSLEGLAKRLDEQFF.

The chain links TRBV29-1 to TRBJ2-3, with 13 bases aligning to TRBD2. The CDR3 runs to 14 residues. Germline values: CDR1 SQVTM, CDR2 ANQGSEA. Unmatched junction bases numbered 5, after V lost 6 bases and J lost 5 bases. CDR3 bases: TGCAGCGTCGGGACTAGCGGGGTGAAAGATACGCAGTATTTT. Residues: CSVGTSGVKDTQYF.

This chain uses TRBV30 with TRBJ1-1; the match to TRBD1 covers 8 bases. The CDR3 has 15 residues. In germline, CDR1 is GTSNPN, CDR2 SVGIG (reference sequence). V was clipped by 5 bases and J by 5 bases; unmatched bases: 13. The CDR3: CAWADQGARKTEAFF. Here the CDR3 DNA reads TGTGCCTGGGCGGACCAGGGGGCGCGGAAAACTGAAGCTTTCTTT.

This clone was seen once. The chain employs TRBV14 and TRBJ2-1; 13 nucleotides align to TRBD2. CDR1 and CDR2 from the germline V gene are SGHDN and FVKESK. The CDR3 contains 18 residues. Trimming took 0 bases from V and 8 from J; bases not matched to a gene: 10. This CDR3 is CASSQDRRGLAGVDEQFF. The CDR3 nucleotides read TGTGCCAGCAGCCAAGATCGTCGAGGACTAGCGGGAGTCGATGAGCAGTTCTTC.

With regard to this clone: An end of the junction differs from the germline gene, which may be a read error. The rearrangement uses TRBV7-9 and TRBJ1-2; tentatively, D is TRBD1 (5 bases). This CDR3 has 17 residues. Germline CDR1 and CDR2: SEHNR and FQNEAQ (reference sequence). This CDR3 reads CSSSLVIGRALNYGYTF. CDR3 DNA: TGTTCCAGCAGCTTAGTTATTGGCAGGGCCCTAAACTATGGCTACACCTTC. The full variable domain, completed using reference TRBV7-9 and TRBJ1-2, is DTGVSQNPRHKITKRGQNVTFRCDPISEHNRLYWYRQTLGQGPEFLTYFQNEAQLEKSRLLSDRFSAERPKGSFSTLEIQRTEQGDSAMYLCSSSLVIGRALNYGYTFGSGTRLTVV.

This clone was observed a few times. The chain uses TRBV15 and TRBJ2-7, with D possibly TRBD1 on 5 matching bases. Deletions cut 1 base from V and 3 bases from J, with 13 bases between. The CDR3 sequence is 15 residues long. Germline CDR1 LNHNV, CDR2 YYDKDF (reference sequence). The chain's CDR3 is CATSRGAGKVYEQYF. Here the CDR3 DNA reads TGTGCCACCAGCAGAGGTGCAGGGAAAGTCTACGAGCAGTACTTC.

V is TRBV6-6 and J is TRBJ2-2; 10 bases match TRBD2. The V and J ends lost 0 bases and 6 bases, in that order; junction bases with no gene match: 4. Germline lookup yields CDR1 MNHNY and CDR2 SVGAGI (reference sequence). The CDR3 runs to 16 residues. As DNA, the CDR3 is TGTGCCAGCAGTTACTCCAGCGGGGGGGCCTCCGGGGAGCTGTTTTTT. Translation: CASSYSSGGASGELFF.

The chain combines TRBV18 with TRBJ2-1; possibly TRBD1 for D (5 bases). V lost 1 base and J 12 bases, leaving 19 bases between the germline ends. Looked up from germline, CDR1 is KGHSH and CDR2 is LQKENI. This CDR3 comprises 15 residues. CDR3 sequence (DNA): TGTGCCAGCTCACCACTTGACAGTTACAATGAGTGGCAGTTCTTC. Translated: CASSPLDSYNEWQFF.

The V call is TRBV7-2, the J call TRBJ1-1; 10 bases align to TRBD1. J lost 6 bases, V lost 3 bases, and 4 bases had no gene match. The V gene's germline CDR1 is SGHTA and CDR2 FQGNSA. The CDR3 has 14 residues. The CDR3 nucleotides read TGTGCCAGCAGCTTGGGGACAGGGGCCCCTGAAGCTTTCTTT. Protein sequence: CASSLGTGAPEAFF.

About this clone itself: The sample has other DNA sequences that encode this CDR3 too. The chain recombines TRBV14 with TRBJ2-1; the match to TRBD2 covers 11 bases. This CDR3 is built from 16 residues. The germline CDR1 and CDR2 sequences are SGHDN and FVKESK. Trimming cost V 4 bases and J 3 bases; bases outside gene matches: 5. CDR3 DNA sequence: TGTGCCAGCAGCCTTCTAGCGGGAGGCGGCTACAATGAGCAGTTCTTC. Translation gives CASSLLAGGGYNEQFF.

The CDR3 spells CSVEEGTSGRYEQFF. In DNA form, the CDR3 reads TGCAGCGTTGAAGAAGGGACTAGCGGGAGATATGAGCAGTTCTTC. The chain joins TRBV29-1 to TRBJ2-1; 14 bases are a match to TRBD2. Trimming at V came to 0 bases and at J to 8 bases, leaving 3 bases not matched to a gene. Germline V lookup: CDR1 SQVTM, CDR2 ANQGSEA. CDR3 length: 15 amino acids.